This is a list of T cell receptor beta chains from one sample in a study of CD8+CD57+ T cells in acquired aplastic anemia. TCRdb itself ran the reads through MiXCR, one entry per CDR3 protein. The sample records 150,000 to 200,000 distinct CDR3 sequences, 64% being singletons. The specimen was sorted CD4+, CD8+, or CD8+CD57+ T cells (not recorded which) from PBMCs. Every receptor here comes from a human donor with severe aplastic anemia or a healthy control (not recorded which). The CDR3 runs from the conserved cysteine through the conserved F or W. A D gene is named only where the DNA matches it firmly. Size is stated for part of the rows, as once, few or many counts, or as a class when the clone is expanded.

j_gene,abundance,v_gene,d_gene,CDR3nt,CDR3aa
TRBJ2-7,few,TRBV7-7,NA,TGTGCTAGCAGTCCGGACGAAACGATCCACGAGCAGTACTTC,CASSPDETIHEQYF
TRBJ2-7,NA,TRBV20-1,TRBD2,TGCAGTGCTTCTCGTCGCGGGACTAGCGGGGGTACCTCCTACGAGCAGTACTTC,CSASRRGTSGGTSYEQYF
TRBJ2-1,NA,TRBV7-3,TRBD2,TGTGCCAGCAGCCCACTAGCGGGGGGCGGACATGAGCAGTTCTTC,CASSPLAGGGHEQFF
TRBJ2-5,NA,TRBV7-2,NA,TGTGCCAGCAGCTTACGGGGGTTCAGGGACGCGGGGGAGACCCAGTACTTC,CASSLRGFRDAGETQYF
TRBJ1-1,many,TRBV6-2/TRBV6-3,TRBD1,TGTGCCAGCAGTTACCCCGACAGGGGGGCTGAAGCTTTCTTT,CASSYPDRGAEAFF
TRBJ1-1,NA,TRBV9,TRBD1,TGTGCCAGCAGCGTACGGGACAGCACTGAAGCTTTCTTT,CASSVRDSTEAFF
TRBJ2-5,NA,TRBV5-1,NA,TGCGCCAGCAGTACGAGCCGAGGCCAAGAGACCCAGTACTTC,CASSTSRGQETQYF
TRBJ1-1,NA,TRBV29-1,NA,TGCAGCGTGCTTGGGGAAGCTTTCTTT,CSVLGEAFF
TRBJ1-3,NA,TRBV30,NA,TGTGCCTGGAGTGAAGGGAACACCATATATTTT,CAWSEGNTIYF
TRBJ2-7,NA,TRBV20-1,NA,TGCAGTGCTAGCGGAGGAGGGAAGAACGAGCAGTACTTC,CSASGGGKNEQYF
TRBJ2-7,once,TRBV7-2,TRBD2,TGTGCCAGCAGCCTTTTTGGACTAGCGGGAGATCAGTACTTC,CASSLFGLAGDQYF
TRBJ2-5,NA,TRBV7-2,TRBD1,TGTGCCAGCAGAGGGACAGGGAGGGAGACCCAGTACTTC,CASRGTGRETQYF
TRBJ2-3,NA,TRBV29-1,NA,TGCAGCGTAGGGTCAGATACGCAGTATTTT,CSVGSDTQYF
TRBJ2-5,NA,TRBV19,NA,TGTGCCAGTAGTATAGCGTTAGGACCGACCCAAGAGACCCAGTACTTC,CASSIALGPTQETQYF
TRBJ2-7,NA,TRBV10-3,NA,TGTGCCATCAGCTCGGGGGACGGCAGCTCCTACGAGCAGTACTTC,CAISSGDGSSYEQYF
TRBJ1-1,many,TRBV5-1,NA,TGCGCCAGCAGCTTGTCTGGGGCAGGTACTGAAGCTTTCTTT,CASSLSGAGTEAFF
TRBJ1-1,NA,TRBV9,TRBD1,TGTGCCAGCAGCGTACGACAGGGAAACACTGAAGCTTTCTTT,CASSVRQGNTEAFF
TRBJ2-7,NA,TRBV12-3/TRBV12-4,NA,TGTGCCAGCAGTTTAATAGGTCAAAAAGGTTTTTACGAGCAGTACTTC,CASSLIGQKGFYEQYF
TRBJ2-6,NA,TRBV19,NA,TGTGCCAGTAGTATCCCCGGGACCGGGGCCAACGTCCTGACTTTC,CASSIPGTGANVLTF
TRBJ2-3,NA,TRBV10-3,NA,TGTGCCATCAGTACAGGGACAAGCACAGATACGCAGTATTTT,CAISTGTSTDTQYF
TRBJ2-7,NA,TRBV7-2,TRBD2,TGTGCCAGCAGCCCCCGACTAGCGGGAGGGCCCAAGGCCGGCATGTACGAGCAGTACTTC,CASSPRLAGGPKAGMYEQYF
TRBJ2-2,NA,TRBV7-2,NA,TGTGCCAGCAGCTTCTTCAGGTCAGGCACCGGGGAGCTGTTTTTT,CASSFFRSGTGELFF
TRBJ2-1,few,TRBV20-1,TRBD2,TGCAGTGCTGGAGAGCGGGGCGAGCAGTTCTTC,CSAGERGEQFF
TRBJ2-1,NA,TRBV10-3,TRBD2,TGTGCCATCAGTGGTCCAAGGACTAGCGATGAGCAGTTCTTC,CAISGPRTSDEQFF
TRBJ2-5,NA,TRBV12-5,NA,TGTGCTAGTGGCCCCGCGGGGGAGACCCAGTACTTC,CASGPAGETQYF
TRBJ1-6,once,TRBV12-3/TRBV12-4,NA,TGTGCCAGCAGTTCCAGCTCCTATAATTCACCCCTCCACTTT,CASSSSSYNSPLHF
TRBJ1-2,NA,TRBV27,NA,TGTGCCAGCAGTTCCATTTGGGCCTTAGCTAACTATGGCTACACCTTC,CASSSIWALANYGYTF
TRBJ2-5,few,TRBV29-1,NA,TGCAGCTTCTGCCTCGAGGGAATTGCCAGCAGCCCTGGGGACATTGGAACCCAAGAGACCCAGTACTTC,CSFCLEGIASSPGDIGTQETQYF
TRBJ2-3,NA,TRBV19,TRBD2,TGTGCCTCTTATCCCAGTGGACTAGATCTTTACAATGAGCAGTATTTT,CASYPSGLDLYNEQYF
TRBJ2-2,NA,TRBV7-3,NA,TGTGCCAGCAGCCAAGCGAGGAACTCCGGGGAGCTGTTTTTT,CASSQARNSGELFF
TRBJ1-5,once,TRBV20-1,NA,TGCAGTGCTAGAGTTGGCAGGTCGGGCAATCAGCCCCAGCATTTT,CSARVGRSGNQPQHF
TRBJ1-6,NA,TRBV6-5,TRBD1,TGTGCCAGCAGTCGGGCACAGGGGTTTAATTCACCCCTCCACTTT,CASSRAQGFNSPLHF
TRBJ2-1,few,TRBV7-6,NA,TGTGCCAGCAGCTTTGGACAGTACAATGAGCAGTTCTTC,CASSFGQYNEQFF
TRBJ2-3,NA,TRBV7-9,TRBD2,TGTGCCAGCAGGCGGGGGACCACAGATACGCAGTATTTT,CASRRGTTDTQYF
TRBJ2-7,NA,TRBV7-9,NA,TGTGCCAGCAGCTTGGTACCGTTCTACGAGCAGTACTTC,CASSLVPFYEQYF
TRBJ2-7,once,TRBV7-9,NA,TGTGCCAGCAGCCAAGATCGTCAGGGCAGGGAAAGCTCCTACGAGCAGTACTTC,CASSQDRQGRESSYEQYF
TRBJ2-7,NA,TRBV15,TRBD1,TGTGCCACCAGCAGCCGGGACAGCTCCTACGAGCAGTACTTC,CATSSRDSSYEQYF
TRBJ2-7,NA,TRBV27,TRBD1,TGTGCCAGCAGTTTTGGCAGGGGGCCCTCCGAGCAGTACTTC,CASSFGRGPSEQYF
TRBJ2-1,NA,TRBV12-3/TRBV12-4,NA,TGTGCCAGCAGTCTCAAGCACAATGAGCAGTTCTTC,CASSLKHNEQFF
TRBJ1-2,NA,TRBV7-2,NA,TGTGCCAGCAGCCCGGGCGGGGTATATGGCTACACCTTC,CASSPGGVYGYTF
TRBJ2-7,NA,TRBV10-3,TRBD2,TGTGCCATCAGTGAGTCGAGACTAGCGGGGGACAACGAGCAGTACTTC,CAISESRLAGDNEQYF
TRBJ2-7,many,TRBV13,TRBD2,TGTGCCAGCAGCCCACAACAAGACAGCGGGGGGACCTACGAGCAGTACTTC,CASSPQQDSGGTYEQYF